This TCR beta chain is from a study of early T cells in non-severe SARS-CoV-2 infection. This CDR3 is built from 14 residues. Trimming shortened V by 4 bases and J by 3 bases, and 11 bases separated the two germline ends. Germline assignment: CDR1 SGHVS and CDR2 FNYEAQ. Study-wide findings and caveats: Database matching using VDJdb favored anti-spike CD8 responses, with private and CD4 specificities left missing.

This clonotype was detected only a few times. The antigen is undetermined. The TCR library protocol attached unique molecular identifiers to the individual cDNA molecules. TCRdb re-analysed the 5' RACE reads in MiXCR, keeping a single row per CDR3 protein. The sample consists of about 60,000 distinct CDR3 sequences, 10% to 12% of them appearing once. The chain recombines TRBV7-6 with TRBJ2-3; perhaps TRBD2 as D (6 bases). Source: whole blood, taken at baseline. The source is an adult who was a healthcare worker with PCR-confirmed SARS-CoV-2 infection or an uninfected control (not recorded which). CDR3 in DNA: TGTGCCAGCAGCTCACCCGCGGGGACAGATACGCAGTATTTT. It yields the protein CASSSPAGTDTQYF.